The 27 T cell receptor beta chains reported below all come from one sample, sequenced in a study of a mutant IDH1 vaccine in newly diagnosed glioma (dated by TCRdb to 2020 to 2023). The time point label of this sample denotes: week 23, last vaccination. A 20-mer mutant IDH1 peptide at 300 micrograms in Montanide made up each vaccine dose, which was injected subcutaneously together with topical imiquimod. Libraries were prepared through the immunoSEQ multiplex PCR assay. The table comes from immuneACCESS by way of TCRdb, which keeps in-frame sequences with V and J called. Part of the clones is missing from these tables; in studies checked, under half for an unresolved V gene and the rest for unknown reasons. Recorded for this sample are roughly 51,000 clones; roughly 81% of them occurred a single time. About 8.8% of the sample goes to the ten largest clones. The antigens for these receptors are not known.

The material sequenced was PBMCs, taken from a glioma patient whose treatment included an IDH1 peptide vaccine. The receptors were gathered from a woman aged 40 to 50 with glioma. Some clones in this sample may be carry-over from other donors' samples.

The chain is built from TRBV6-1 and TRBJ1-6; 7 positions match TRBD1. After removal of 4 bases from V and 0 bases from J, the junction contained 12 bases not matched to a gene. CDR1 and CDR2 (germline): MNHNS, SASEGT. The CDR3 has 19 amino acids. The CDR3 here is CASSASPGTVSSYNSPLHF. The CDR3 bases are TGTGCCAGCAGTGCAAGTCCCGGGACAGTTAGCTCCTATAATTCACCCCTCCACTTT.

The V gene is TRBV5-1, the J gene TRBJ1-6, with 9 bases that match TRBD1. The CDR3 has 14 residues. Trimming removed 3 bases from V and 10 bases from J; junction bases left unmatched: 5. CDR1 is SGHRS, CDR2 YFSETQ, per germline. CDR3 region: CASSSQGAESPLHF. CDR3 nucleotides: TGCGCCAGCAGCTCACAGGGGGCCGAGTCACCCCTCCACTTT.

The chain has TRBV6-6 and TRBJ2-3; D unclear. The CDR3 runs 15 residues. CDR1 MNHNY and CDR2 SVGAGI come from the germline V gene (reference sequence). V was cut by 2 bases and J by 6 bases, with 15 bases left in between. CDR3 in DNA: TGTGCCAGCAGTTACCGGCCTCCCCGTGAGGATACGCAGTATTTT. Encoded protein: CASSYRPPREDTQYF.

The chain links TRBV6-5 to TRBJ2-2, with D possibly matching TRBD2 (5 bases). Germline loops: CDR1 MNHEY, CDR2 SVGAGI. The ends were cut back, 2 bases at V and 5 bases at J, with 9 bases in the middle. The CDR3 sequence is 14 residues long. The CDR3, as DNA: TGTGCCAGCAGTTACGACTCGGGGACCGGGGAGCTGTTTTTT. This codes for CASSYDSGTGELFF.

The V call is TRBV10-1, the J call TRBJ2-7; tentative D call: TRBD1 (6 bases). V was trimmed by 4 bases and J by 1 base, leaving 17 bases between them. Germline V gives CDR1 WNHNN, CDR2 SYGVQD (reference sequence). This CDR3 has 16 residues. CDR3 nucleotide sequence: TGCGCCAGCAGTGTCCTGGCAGGGGCGACTTCCTACGAGCAGTACTTC. Translated: CASSVLAGATSYEQYF.

This clone appeared a single time. This sequence joins TRBV19 and TRBJ1-3; no reliable D call. Germline V gene sequence: CDR1 LNHDA, CDR2 SQIVND (reference sequence). CDR3 size: 13 residues. Trimming removed 8 bases from V and 4 bases from J, with 12 bases in between. CDR3 nucleotides: TGTGCCAGTTCGGCCTTCTCGGGAAACACCATATATTTT. Protein sequence: CASSAFSGNTIYF.

The chain employs TRBV18 and TRBJ1-2; possibly TRBD1 for D (6 bases). This CDR3 comprises 13 residues. V lost 4 bases to trimming and J lost 6 bases, with 12 bases between them. Germline CDR1 and CDR2: KGHSH and LQKENI. The CDR3: CASSRSQGDGYTF. For the CDR3, the DNA is TGTGCCAGCTCACGTTCACAGGGTGATGGCTACACCTTC.

This clone was counted only a few times. The chain couples TRBV7-2 to TRBJ2-5, with D perhaps TRBD2 (6 bases). V was trimmed by 2 bases and J by 5 bases, leaving 12 bases between them. From germline, CDR1 is SGHTA and CDR2 FQGNSA. The CDR3 runs 14 residues. For the CDR3, the DNA is TGTGCCAGCAGCTTAAGGTGGAGGGGTGAGACCCAGTACTTC. It specifies CASSLRWRGETQYF.

This clone was detected a few times. The rearrangement links TRBV9 to TRBJ1-6; the D gene is possibly TRBD1 (6 bases). The CDR3 has 15 residues. CDR1 and CDR2 (germline): SGDLS, YYNGEE. Trimming removed 4 bases from V and 9 bases from J, with 17 bases in between. In DNA, the CDR3 is TGTGCCAGCAGCACAAGGGACCTGGGGGCTTCACCCCTCCACTTT. Protein sequence: CASSTRDLGASPLHF. Looking up the rest from reference TRBV9 and TRBJ1-6 gives the full variable domain: DSGVTQTPKHLITATGQRVTLRCSPRSGDLSVYWYQQSLDQGLQFLIQYYNGEERAKGNILERFSAQQFPDLHSELNLSSLELGDSALYFCASSTRDLGASPLHFGNGTRLTVT.

The table lists this clone with a count of one. CDR3 loop: CASSVDPIGNSPLHF. In DNA, the CDR3 is TGTGCCAGCAGTGTAGACCCGATTGGCAATTCACCCCTCCACTTT. The gene calls are TRBV6-4 and TRBJ1-6, with unresolved D. The CDR3 runs 15 residues. Germline-derived CDR1 and CDR2 are MRHNA and SNTAGT. V lost 4 bases and J lost 7, with 14 bases in between.

The chain carries TRBV14 and TRBJ1-1; TRBD1 matches at 7 bases. With V trimmed by 4 bases and J by 1 base, 3 bases remained unmatched. Per the germline V gene, CDR1 is SGHDN and CDR2 is FVKESK. The CDR3 contains 14 residues. The CDR3, as DNA: TGTGCCAGCAGCCTTACAGGGGCGAACACTGAAGCTTTCTTT. It specifies CASSLTGANTEAFF.

CDR3 residues: CASSAETVLLSDTQYF. CDR3 DNA: TGCGCCAGCAGTGCGGAGACAGTTCTGTTGTCAGATACGCAGTATTTT. The genes are TRBV10-2 and TRBJ2-3; D possibly corresponds to TRBD1 (5 bases). Trimming stripped 4 bases from V and 4 bases from J, with 18 bases between. CDR1 and CDR2 (germline): WSHSY, SAAADI. The CDR3 is 16 amino acids.

This clone was recorded once. The chain carries TRBV7-6 and TRBJ2-7; 10 bases line up with TRBD2. With 1 base clipped from V and 5 bases from J, the junction kept 8 bases outside the gene matches. From germline, CDR1 is SGHVS and CDR2 FNYEAQ. The CDR3 runs 16 residues. The CDR3 sequence is CASSLEQSGGADEQYF. CDR3 DNA: TGTGCCAGCAGCTTAGAACAGAGCGGGGGGGCGGACGAGCAGTACTTC.

The rearrangement links TRBV5-5 to TRBJ2-1; D is perhaps TRBD2 (5 bases). CDR1 is SGHKS, CDR2 YYEKEE, per germline (reference sequence). V was trimmed by 4 bases and J by 2 bases, leaving 13 bases between them. The CDR3 has 15 amino acids. The CDR3 loop is CASSPGVRAYNEQFF. The CDR3 DNA reads TGTGCCAGCAGCCCCGGGGTGCGGGCCTACAATGAGCAGTTCTTC.

The gene calls are TRBV19 and TRBJ2-1, with TRBD1 matching 8 bases. Per the germline V gene, CDR1 is LNHDA and CDR2 is SQIVND (reference sequence). J was trimmed by 7 bases and V by 8 bases; bases with no gene match: 13. The CDR3 runs to 15 residues. CDR3 in DNA: TGTGCCAGTTCCCTCCAGGGGGCCCAGGGGAATGAGCAGTTCTTC. Translated: CASSLQGAQGNEQFF. Using reference TRBV19 and TRBJ2-1 for the parts outside the CDR3, the full variable domain is DGGITQSPKYLFRKEGQNVTLSCEQNLNHDAMYWYRQDPGQGLRLIYYSQIVNDFQKGDIAEGYSVSREKKESFPLTVTSAQKNPTAFYLCASSLQGAQGNEQFFGPGTRLTVL.

The J gene is TRBJ2-3, the V gene TRBV25-1, with a possible D match to TRBD1 (5 bases). Trimming cost V 1 base and J 2 bases, with 10 bases left between them. Germline CDR1 MGHDK, CDR2 SYGVNS. CDR3 length equals 15 residues. Here the CDR3 reads CASSELYRPTDTQYF. In DNA form, the CDR3 reads TGTGCCAGCAGTGAATTATACAGGCCCACAGATACGCAGTATTTT. Complete variable domain (other parts from reference TRBV25-1 and TRBJ2-3): EADIYQTPRYLVIGTGKKITLECSQTMGHDKMYWYQQDPGMELHLIHYSYGVNSTEKGDLSSESTVSRIRTEHFPLTLESARPSHTSQYLCASSELYRPTDTQYFGPGTRLTVL.

The chain is built from TRBV29-1 and TRBJ2-3; TRBD2 agrees at 9 bases. Germline V gives CDR1 SQVTM, CDR2 ANQGSEA. This CDR3 region has 11 residues. Trimming took 7 bases from V and 7 from J; bases not matched to a gene: 3. CDR3 loop: CSDLAGHTQYF. The CDR3 DNA reads TGCAGCGACCTAGCGGGGCATACGCAGTATTTT.

This clone was picked up one time. The CDR3 region has the DNA TGTGCCAGCAGCTTGTCCCAGGGATTATGGAGCAATCAGCCCCAGCATTTT. This codes for CASSLSQGLWSNQPQHF. The gene calls are TRBV5-6 and TRBJ1-5; TRBD1 might be the D (5 bases). The CDR3 spans 17 residues. Germline lookup yields CDR1 SGHDT and CDR2 YYEEEE. V lost 1 base, J lost 1 base, and 15 bases lay in between.

The chain uses TRBV19 and TRBJ1-1; no reliable D call. CDR3 length equals 16 residues. V was shortened by 0 bases and J by 4 bases, with 15 bases between the two germline ends. Per germline, CDR1 LNHDA and CDR2 SQIVND (reference sequence). The chain's CDR3 is CASSIEVGFVVTEAFF. DNA of the CDR3: TGTGCCAGTAGTATAGAGGTGGGGTTCGTGGTCACTGAAGCTTTCTTT.

The chain couples TRBV12-5 to TRBJ2-1; D unresolved. Germline V lookup: CDR1 LGHNT, CDR2 FRNRAP. The V end was cut by 2 bases, the J end by 11 bases, with 13 bases between. The CDR3 extends over 13 amino acids. The CDR3 spells CASGLSDPMKQFF. CDR3 coding DNA: TGTGCTAGTGGTTTGTCGGACCCCATGAAGCAGTTCTTC.

The table lists this clone with a count of one. The chain combines TRBV5-6 with TRBJ2-1; D may be TRBD1 (6 bases). From germline, CDR1 is SGHDT and CDR2 YYEEEE. The V end lost 3 bases, the J end lost 7 bases, and 17 bases lay between the germline ends. The CDR3 totals 15 residues. The CDR3 DNA is TGTGCCAGCAGCTATACAGGGCCTTATAGGAATGAGCAGTTCTTC. This translates into CASSYTGPYRNEQFF.

DNA for the CDR3: TGTGCCTGGAGTCCCCTTCGAACAGGGGGGGTGAACACTGAAGCTTTCTTT. Protein: CAWSPLRTGGVNTEAFF. V is TRBV30 and J is TRBJ1-1; 8 bases map to TRBD1. Germline V CDR1 and CDR2: GTSNPN, SVGIG (reference sequence). The CDR3 consists of 17 residues. With V trimmed by 2 bases and J by 0 bases, 11 bases remained unmatched.

The CDR3 DNA sequence: TGTGCCAGCAGCCTGAATTGGGGGGACACTGAAGCTTTCTTT. Translated: CASSLNWGDTEAFF. This chain uses TRBV5-6 with TRBJ1-1; maybe TRBD1 (5 bases). V was trimmed by 4 bases and J by 3 bases, leaving 13 bases between them. The germline gives CDR1 SGHDT, CDR2 YYEEEE. The CDR3 totals 14 residues.

V gene TRBV30 combines with J gene TRBJ2-7, with TRBD1 matching 10 bases. J lost 4 bases, V lost 0 bases, and 6 bases had no gene match. The V gene's germline CDR1 is GTSNPN and CDR2 SVGIG (reference sequence). The CDR3 runs 15 residues. The CDR3 DNA sequence: TGTGCCTGGAGTGTTTTCGGGACAGGGGCTTACGAGCAGTACTTC. This encodes CAWSVFGTGAYEQYF.

This clone was recorded once. This chain uses TRBV5-6 with TRBJ1-5; 7 bases are shared with TRBD1. Trimming took 0 bases from V and 2 from J; bases not matched to a gene: 5. There are 16 residues in the CDR3. The germline V gene encodes CDR1 SGHDT and CDR2 YYEEEE. The CDR3 here is CASSLGRGDGNQPQHF. CDR3 nucleotide sequence: TGTGCCAGCAGCTTGGGCAGGGGGGATGGCAATCAGCCCCAGCATTTT. Supplemented by reference TRBV5-6 and TRBJ1-5, the full variable domain reads DAGVTQSPTHLIKTRGQQVTLRCSPKSGHDTVSWYQQALGQGPQFIFQYYEEEERQRGNFPDRFSGHQFPNYSSELNVNALLLGDSALYLCASSLGRGDGNQPQHFGDGTRLSIL.

The chain links TRBV11-3 to TRBJ2-7; D unclear. The CDR3 contains 13 residues. The germline gives CDR1 SGHNT, CDR2 YENEEA. V lost 1 base, J lost 5 bases, and 9 bases lay in between. CDR3 DNA sequence: TGTGCCAGCAGCTTAGGGCAGAACGACGAGCAGTACTTC. The encoded protein is CASSLGQNDEQYF.

The chain joins TRBV21-1 to TRBJ1-4. TRBV21-1 constitutes a pseudogene. This CDR3 has 17 amino acids. CDR3 in DNA: TGTGCCAGCAGCAAAAGAACCAAGCTTACGGGTAATGAAAAACTGTTTTTT. It is translated as CASSKRTKLTGNEKLFF.